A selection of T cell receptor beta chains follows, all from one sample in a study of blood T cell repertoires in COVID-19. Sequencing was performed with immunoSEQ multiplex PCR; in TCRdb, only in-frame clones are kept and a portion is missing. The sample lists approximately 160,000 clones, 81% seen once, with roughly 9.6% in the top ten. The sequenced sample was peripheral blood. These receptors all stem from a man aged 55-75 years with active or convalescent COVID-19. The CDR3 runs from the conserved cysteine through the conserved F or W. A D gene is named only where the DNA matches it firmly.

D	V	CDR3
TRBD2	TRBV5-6	CASSLSRDYVTGELFF
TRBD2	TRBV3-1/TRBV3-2	CASSGLAGGTTGELFF
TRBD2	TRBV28	CASSSPGVAGGNEQFF
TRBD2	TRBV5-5	CASSRTSGGQETQYF
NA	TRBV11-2	CASTRLGTGGGGTGELFF
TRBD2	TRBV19	CASSPALAGGPEFF
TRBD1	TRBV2	CASRERTGGNSPLHF
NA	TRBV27	CASSAGSWNSPLHF
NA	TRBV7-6	CASSLVTGPTNSPLHF
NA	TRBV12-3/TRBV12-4	CASSPVRETQYF
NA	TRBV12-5	CASGLTTSTDTQYF
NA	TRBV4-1	CASSLAVSSYNEQFF
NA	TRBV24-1	CATSDPGLGQPQHF
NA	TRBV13	CASSVRQAYEQYF
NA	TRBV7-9	CASSPGAGVGNSPLHF
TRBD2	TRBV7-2	CASSRGLASGGNEQFF
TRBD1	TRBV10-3	CAISDRGENYGYTF
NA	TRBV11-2	CASSRATYNEQFF
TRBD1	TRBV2	CASSGTGFSYEQYF
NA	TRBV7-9	CASSLARGPSPQHF
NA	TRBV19	CASSPPGGLAYEQYF
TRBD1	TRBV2	CASSEGQGASQPQHF
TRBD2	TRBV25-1	CASSTGLAVNEQYF
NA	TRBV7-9	CASSSRQSPYEQYF